Below, one T cell receptor beta chain is given with its context. Method: immunoSEQ multiplex PCR; TCRdb's copy keeps in-frame clones and lacks some. This table has about 35,000 clones, about 83% appearing once. The source of the sample is a study of OX40 agonist ivuxolimab in advanced cancers. Overall study: It was permissible to have had prior anti-PD-1, anti-PD-L1 or anti-CTLA-4 therapy, and approximately 38% had some.

V was pared by 3 bases and J by 7 bases, with 15 bases of the junction left unmatched. The CDR3 extends over 17 amino acids. Germline CDR1 SGHDT, CDR2 YYEEEE. The chain links TRBV5-6 to TRBJ1-5, with 8 bases fitting TRBD1. This receptor was identified in an adult with an advanced solid tumor such as melanoma, head and neck, liver or kidney cancer. Source: CD4+ or CD8+ T cells sorted from blood, taken in a trial of the OX40 agonist ivuxolimab. The CDR3 reads CASSSRVGQGARQPQHF. For the CDR3, the DNA is TGTGCCAGCAGCTCAAGGGTTGGACAGGGTGCGAGGCAGCCCCAGCATTTT.